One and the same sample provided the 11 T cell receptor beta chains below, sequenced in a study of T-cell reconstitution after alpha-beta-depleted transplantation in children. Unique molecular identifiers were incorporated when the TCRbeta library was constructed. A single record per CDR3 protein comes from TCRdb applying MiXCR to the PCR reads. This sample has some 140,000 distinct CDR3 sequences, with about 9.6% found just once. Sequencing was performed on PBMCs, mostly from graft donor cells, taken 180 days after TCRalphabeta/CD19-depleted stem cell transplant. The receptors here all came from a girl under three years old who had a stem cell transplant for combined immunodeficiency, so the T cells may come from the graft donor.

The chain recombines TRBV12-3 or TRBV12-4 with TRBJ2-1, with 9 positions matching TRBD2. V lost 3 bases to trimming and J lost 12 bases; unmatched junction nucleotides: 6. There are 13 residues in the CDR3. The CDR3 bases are TGTGCCAGCAGTTTGGGGCGGGAGGGCCGGCAGTTCTTC. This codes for CASSLGREGRQFF.

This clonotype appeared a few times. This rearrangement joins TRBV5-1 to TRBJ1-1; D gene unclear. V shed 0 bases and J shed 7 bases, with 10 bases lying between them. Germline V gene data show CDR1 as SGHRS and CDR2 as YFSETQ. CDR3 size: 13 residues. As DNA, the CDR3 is TGCGCCAGCAGCTTGGTAAGGTACGGTGAAGCTTTCTTT. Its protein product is CASSLVRYGEAFF.

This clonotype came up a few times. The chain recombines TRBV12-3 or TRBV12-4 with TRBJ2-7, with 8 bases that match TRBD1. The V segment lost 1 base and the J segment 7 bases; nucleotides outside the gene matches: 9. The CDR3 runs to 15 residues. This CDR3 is CASSLGAGTGGEQYF. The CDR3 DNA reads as TGTGCCAGCAGTTTAGGCGCTGGGACAGGAGGTGAGCAGTACTTC.

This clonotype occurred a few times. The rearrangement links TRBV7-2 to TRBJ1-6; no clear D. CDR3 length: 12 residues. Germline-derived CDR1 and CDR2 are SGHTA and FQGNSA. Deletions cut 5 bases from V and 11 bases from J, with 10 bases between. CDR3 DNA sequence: TGTGCCAGCAGCACCTTACAAACACCCCTCCACTTT. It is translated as CASSTLQTPLHF. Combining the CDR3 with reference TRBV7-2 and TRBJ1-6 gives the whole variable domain GAGVSQSPSNKVTEKGKDVELRCDPISGHTALYWYRQSLGQGLEFLIYFQGNSAPDKSGLPSDRFSAERTGGSVSTLTIQRTQQEDSAVYLCASSTLQTPLHFGNGTRLTVT.

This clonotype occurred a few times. The CDR3 here is CASSLSWDRGADTQYF. The CDR3 nucleotides read TGTGCCAGCAGCTTATCTTGGGACAGGGGTGCAGATACGCAGTATTTT. This rearrangement joins TRBV13 to TRBJ2-3, with 10 bases matching TRBD1. CDR1 and CDR2 from the germline V gene are PRHDT and FYEKMQ (reference sequence). The trim removed 2 bases at V and 4 bases at J, leaving 6 bases unmatched. This CDR3 has 16 amino acids. Using reference TRBV13 and TRBJ2-3 for the parts outside the CDR3, the full variable domain is AAGVIQSPRHLIKEKRETATLKCYPIPRHDTVYWYQQGPGQDPQFLISFYEKMQSDKGSIPDRFSAQQFSDYHSELNMSSLELGDSALYFCASSLSWDRGADTQYFGPGTRLTVL.

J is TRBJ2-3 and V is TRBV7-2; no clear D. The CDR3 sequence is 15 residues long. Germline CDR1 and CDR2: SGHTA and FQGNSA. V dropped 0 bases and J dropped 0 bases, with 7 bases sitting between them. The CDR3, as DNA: TGTGCCAGCAGCTTAGCAGTTGCTAGCACAGATACGCAGTATTTT. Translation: CASSLAVASTDTQYF.

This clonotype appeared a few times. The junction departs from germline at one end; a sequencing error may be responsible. The CDR3 is CASCQDLNYDTTYEQYF. The CDR3 DNA reads as TGTGCCAGCTGCCAAGATCTCAACTATGACACTACCTACGAGCAGTACTTC. V and J are TRBV3-1 and TRBJ2-7; no firm D call. CDR3 size: 17 residues. Looked up from germline, CDR1 is LGHDT and CDR2 is YNNKEL (reference sequence).

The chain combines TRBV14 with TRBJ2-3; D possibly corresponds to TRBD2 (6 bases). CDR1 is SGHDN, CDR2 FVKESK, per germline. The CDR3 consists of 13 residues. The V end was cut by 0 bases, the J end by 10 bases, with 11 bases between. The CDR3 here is CASSQELGGPQYF. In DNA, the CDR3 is TGTGCCAGCAGCCAAGAATTGGGAGGACCGCAGTATTTT.

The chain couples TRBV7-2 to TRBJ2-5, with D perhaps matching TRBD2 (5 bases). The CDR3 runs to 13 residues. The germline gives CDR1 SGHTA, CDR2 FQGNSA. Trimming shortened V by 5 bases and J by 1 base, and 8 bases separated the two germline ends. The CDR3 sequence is CASSRAGQETQYF. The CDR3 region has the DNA TGTGCCAGCAGCCGGGCGGGCCAAGAGACCCAGTACTTC. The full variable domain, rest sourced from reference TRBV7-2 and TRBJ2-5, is GAGVSQSPSNKVTEKGKDVELRCDPISGHTALYWYRQSLGQGLEFLIYFQGNSAPDKSGLPSDRFSAERTGGSVSTLTIQRTQQEDSAVYLCASSRAGQETQYFGPGTRLLVL.

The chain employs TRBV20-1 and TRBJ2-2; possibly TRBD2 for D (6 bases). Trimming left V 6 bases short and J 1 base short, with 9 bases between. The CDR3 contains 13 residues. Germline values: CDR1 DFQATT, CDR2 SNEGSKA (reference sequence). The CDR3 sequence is CSAGGLNTGELFF. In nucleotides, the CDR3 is TGCAGTGCAGGAGGGTTGAACACCGGGGAGCTGTTTTTT.

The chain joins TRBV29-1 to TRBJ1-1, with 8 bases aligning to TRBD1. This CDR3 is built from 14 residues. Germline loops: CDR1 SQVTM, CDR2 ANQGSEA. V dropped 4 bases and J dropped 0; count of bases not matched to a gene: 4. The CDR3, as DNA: TGCAGCGTTGTCAGACAGGGGTTGAACACTGAAGCTTTCTTT. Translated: CSVVRQGLNTEAFF.